Included here is one T cell receptor (beta chain) sequence, with context. Antigen: not known. Amplification of TCR alpha and beta CDR3 regions from RNA used iRepertoire nested multiplex PCR. TCRdb re-called the multiplex PCR reads through MiXCR, storing one row per CDR3 protein. The data show roughly 350,000 distinct CDR3 sequences, with roughly 41% seen just once and around 13% held by the top ten. The data are from a study of glioma-infiltrating T cells. Background on the study: Samples included WHO grade II oligodendrogliomas or astrocytomas and initial-diagnosis grade IV glioblastomas. Presurgical dexamethasone in glioma patients lasted six or fewer days.

J was trimmed by 5 bases and V by 4 bases; bases with no gene match: 6. The germline V gene encodes CDR1 KGHSH and CDR2 LQKENI. The CDR3 consists of 15 residues. Study-level results: CDR3 overlap between tissue and blood was very small.

This chain uses TRBV18 with TRBJ2-1, with TRBD2 matching over 9 bases. This sequence originates from a human donor with low-grade glioma or glioblastoma, undergoing nonglioma brain surgery, or in good health (not recorded which). The sample comprised glioma tissue, nonneoplastic brain tissue, or PBMCs (not recorded which). The CDR3 coding sequence is TGTGCCAGCTCACTCCAACTAGCGGGTAACAATGAGCAGTTCTTC. Protein: CASSLQLAGNNEQFF.